This T cell receptor beta chain was captured by sequencing in a study of control samples from healthy donors and cancer patients. This clone was seen more than once but under ten times. Clones were read by immunoSEQ multiplex PCR, and TCRdb kept only the in-frame ones, dropping some. The profile shows around 150,000 clones, over 85% of them singletons. The CDR3 is 13 amino acids. V lost 3 bases to trimming and J lost 10 bases; unmatched junction nucleotides: 6. From germline, CDR1 is LGHDT and CDR2 YNNKEL (reference sequence). The sequence was collected from a young man in good health. The sequenced sample consisted of blood. This chain uses TRBV3-1 (or the pseudogene TRBV3-2) with TRBJ2-3, with 8 bases identical to TRBD2. The chain's CDR3 is CASSQGRGGAQYF. In DNA form, the CDR3 reads TGTGCCAGCAGCCAGGGTCGGGGGGGAGCGCAGTATTTT.